This entry is about one T cell receptor (beta chain). This specimen belongs to a study of PD-L1 blockade in urothelial cancer. Background on the study: Each blood sample yielded a median of about 140,000 T cells.

With 4 bases clipped from V and 3 bases from J, the junction kept 2 bases outside the gene matches. CDR1 WNHNN and CDR2 SYGVQD come from the germline V gene (reference sequence). CDR3 length equals 14 residues. Patients had locally advanced or metastatic urothelial carcinoma. The assay was immunoSEQ multiplex PCR, and TCRdb's table has in-frame clones only and misses some. The data show 25,000 to 30,000 clones, with 70% to 90% seen just once and about 3.4% held by the top ten. The sample was PBMCs, taken around atezolizumab (anti-PD-L1) treatment. V is TRBV10-1 and J is TRBJ2-7, with 11 bases that match TRBD1. The clonotype was recovered from a middle-aged man with urothelial cancer. CDR3 DNA: TGCGCCAGCAGTGCCGGGACAGGGGGCTACGAGCAGTACTTC. Amino acids: CASSAGTGGYEQYF.